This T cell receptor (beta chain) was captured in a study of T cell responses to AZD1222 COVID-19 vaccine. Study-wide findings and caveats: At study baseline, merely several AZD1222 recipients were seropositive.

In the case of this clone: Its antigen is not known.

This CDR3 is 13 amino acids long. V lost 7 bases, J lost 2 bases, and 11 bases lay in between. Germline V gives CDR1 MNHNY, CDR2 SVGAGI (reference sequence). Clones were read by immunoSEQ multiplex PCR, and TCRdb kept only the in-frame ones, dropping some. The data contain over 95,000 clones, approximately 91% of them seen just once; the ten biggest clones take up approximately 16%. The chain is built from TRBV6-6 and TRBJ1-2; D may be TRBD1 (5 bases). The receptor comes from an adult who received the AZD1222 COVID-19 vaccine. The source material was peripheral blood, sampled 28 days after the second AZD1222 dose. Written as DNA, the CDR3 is TGTGCCAGCACTGACAGTCAAAACTATGGCTACACCTTC. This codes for CASTDSQNYGYTF.